This TCR beta chain came from a study of blood T cell repertoires in COVID-19. Trimming removed 6 bases from V and 3 bases from J; junction bases left unmatched: 3. CDR3 length: 13 residues. The germline V gene has CDR1 LNHDA and CDR2 SQIVND (reference sequence). The table came from immunoSEQ multiplex PCR; TCRdb's copy has only in-frame clones and leaves some out. The sample yields about 470,000 clones, approximately 90% seen once. The genes are TRBV19 and TRBJ1-2; 8 nucleotides line up with TRBD1. This clonotype was sampled from a woman aged 18-30 years who had recovered from COVID-19. The sample was PBMCs or T cells enriched from blood (not recorded which). The CDR3 protein is CASRDRAYYGYTF. The CDR3 bases are TGTGCCAGTAGGGACAGGGCATACTATGGCTACACCTTC.